These 21 T cell receptor beta chains share one sample of origin, sequenced in a study of cytomegalovirus exposure and HLA in healthy donors. In the PCR, 60 Vbeta and 13 Jbeta primers were used. Assay used: immunoSEQ multiplex PCR; TCRdb lists only in-frame clones, some missing. The table lists around 130,000 clones, 80% of them singletons, with over 2% in the top ten. Sequences were obtained from PBMCs. The receptors originated from a man aged 30 to 39 in good health and CMV-seronegative.

In this sample, this clone turned up a few times. The chain joins TRBV20-1 to TRBJ2-5; TRBD1 agrees at 7 bases. Looked up from germline, CDR1 is DFQATT and CDR2 is SNEGSKA (reference sequence). The CDR3 has 11 amino acids. The CDR3 spells CSSQGKETQYF. The CDR3 coding sequence is TGCAGCTCACAGGGGAAAGAGACCCAGTACTTC.

This clone has just one count. The gene calls are TRBV10-2 and TRBJ2-7; D is undetermined. There are 14 residues in the CDR3. Germline assignment: CDR1 WSHSY and CDR2 SAAADI. Trimming cost V 5 bases and J 2 bases, with 13 bases left between them. The DNA of the CDR3 is TGCGCCAGCAGTTTAGGAGTAGCCCCCTACGAGCAGTACTTC. This codes for CASSLGVAPYEQYF.

The chain carries TRBV11-3 and TRBJ2-7; the match to TRBD2 covers 7 bases. Germline trimming cut 5 bases from V and 6 bases from J; bases unmatched to any gene: 10. The CDR3 has 14 residues. The germline CDR1 and CDR2 sequences are SGHNT and YENEEA. CDR3 coding DNA: TGTGCCAGCAGCCCCAGCGGGATGTTGCGCGAGCAGTACTTC. The encoded protein is CASSPSGMLREQYF.

The CDR3 bases are TGTGCCAGCAGCGTAGCAGGGCGTAGCTCTGGAAACACCATATATTTT. It is translated as CASSVAGRSSGNTIYF. The rearrangement joins TRBV9 to TRBJ1-3, with D perhaps TRBD1 (5 bases). Germline CDR1 and CDR2: SGDLS and YYNGEE. The CDR3 has 16 amino acids. V lost 0 bases and J 0 bases, leaving 10 bases between the germline ends.

This chain uses TRBV7-7 with TRBJ2-5; D perhaps matches TRBD1 (6 bases). V was pared by 4 bases and J by 1 base, with 13 bases between. Germline V gene data show CDR1 as SSHAT and CDR2 as FNYEAQ (reference sequence). CDR3 size: 15 residues. The CDR3 protein is CASSSQQGPQETQYF. CDR3 sequence (DNA): TGTGCCAGCAGCTCACAGCAGGGGCCCCAAGAGACCCAGTACTTC.

V usage is TRBV25-1 and J usage is TRBJ2-1, with 14 bases matching TRBD2. CDR3 size: 16 residues. With 4 bases clipped from V and 9 bases from J, the junction kept 8 bases outside the gene matches. The germline V gene encodes CDR1 MGHDK and CDR2 SYGVNS. CDR3 coding DNA: TGTGCCAGCAGTGTTCCCGGGACTAGCGGGAGACCTGAGCAGTTCTTC. This sequence encodes CASSVPGTSGRPEQFF.

The rearrangement uses TRBV6-5 and TRBJ1-5, with D possibly being TRBD1 (6 bases). The CDR3 runs 13 residues. Trimming stripped 7 bases from V and 4 bases from J, with 11 bases between. Germline V lookup: CDR1 MNHEY, CDR2 SVGAGI. CDR3 DNA sequence: TGTGCCAGCAAAGGGGGGGGAAATCAGCCCCAGCATTTT. This codes for CASKGGGNQPQHF.

J is TRBJ1-2 and V is TRBV6-5, with D hard to call. There are 11 residues in the CDR3. Germline V CDR1 and CDR2: MNHEY, SVGAGI. V dropped 10 bases and J dropped 3 bases, with 9 bases sitting between them. The DNA for the CDR3 is TGTGCCACTAGACGGGACTATGGCTACACCTTC. Translation: CATRRDYGYTF.

The chain combines TRBV4-1 with TRBJ2-2, with 12 bases fitting TRBD1. The V and J ends lost 7 bases and 7 bases, in that order; junction bases with no gene match: 13. Germline V CDR1 and CDR2: MGHRA, YSYEKL. This CDR3 comprises 17 residues. The CDR3 nucleotides read TGCGCCAGCAATTCCCCCCGGGACAGGGGGCTTGGCGGGGAGCTGTTTTTT. Translated, it gives CASNSPRDRGLGGELFF.

J is TRBJ1-3 and V is TRBV5-6; possibly TRBD1 for D (5 bases). The CDR3 totals 15 residues. V was clipped by 4 bases and J by 0 bases, with 11 bases between them. Germline V lookup: CDR1 SGHDT, CDR2 YYEEEE. Written as DNA, the CDR3 is TGTGCCAGCAGCCCAGGACAAGTCTCTGGAAACACCATATATTTT. It specifies CASSPGQVSGNTIYF.

This clone showed up just once. The chain couples TRBV5-1 to TRBJ1-4, with 7 bases that match TRBD1. V lost 5 bases, J lost 2 bases, and 0 bases stayed unmatched. The germline V gene encodes CDR1 SGHRS and CDR2 YFSETQ. The CDR3 sequence is 13 residues long. DNA of the CDR3: TGCGCCAGCAGACAGGGGACTAATGAAAAACTGTTTTTT. Translation gives CASRQGTNEKLFF. Full variable domain (rest looked up from reference TRBV5-1 and TRBJ1-4): KAGVTQTPRYLIKTRGQQVTLSCSPISGHRSVSWYQQTPGQGLQFLFEYFSETQRNKGNFPGRFSGRQFSNSRSEMNVSTLELGDSALYLCASRQGTNEKLFFGSGTQLSVL.

This chain joins TRBV29-1 and TRBJ2-2; D is possibly TRBD2 (6 bases). The CDR3 spans 16 residues. Trimming stripped 5 bases from V and 7 bases from J, with 23 bases between. Per germline, CDR1 SQVTM and CDR2 ANQGSEA. CDR3 residues: CSVKRGGGMGDGELFF. CDR3 DNA: TGCAGCGTTAAACGCGGTGGGGGGATGGGGGACGGGGAGCTGTTTTTT.

The chain recombines TRBV7-9 with TRBJ2-7, with D possibly being TRBD2 (5 bases). The CDR3 is made up of 15 amino acids. Per the germline V gene, CDR1 is SEHNR and CDR2 is FQNEAQ (reference sequence). The V end was cut by 4 bases, the J end by 0 bases, with 13 bases between. The CDR3 DNA is TGTGCCAGCAGCTCAAATAGCGATTACTCCTACGAGCAGTACTTC. It encodes CASSSNSDYSYEQYF.

The gene calls are TRBV2 and TRBJ2-5; TRBD2 aligns across 10 bases. This CDR3 comprises 16 residues. Trimming at V came to 2 bases and at J to 2 bases, leaving 5 bases not matched to a gene. Looked up from germline, CDR1 is SNHLY and CDR2 is FYNNEI. The CDR3 bases are TGTGCCAGCAGTGAAATTGGACTAGCGGCACAAGAGACCCAGTACTTC. It yields the protein CASSEIGLAAQETQYF. The full variable domain, with the rest looked up from reference TRBV2 and TRBJ2-5, is EPEVTQTPSHQVTQMGQEVILRCVPISNHLYFYWYRQILGQKVEFLVSFYNNEISEKSEIFDDQFSVERPDGSNFTLKIRSTKLEDSAMYFCASSEIGLAAQETQYFGPGTRLLVL.

Written as DNA, the CDR3 is TGTGCCAGCAGCCAACCCGAACTAGCTTTCGGGGAGCTGTTTTTT. This translates into CASSQPELAFGELFF. The chain is built from TRBV4-2 and TRBJ2-2, with D possibly being TRBD2 (6 bases). The V end lost 2 bases, the J end lost 7 bases, and 14 bases lay between the germline ends. Germline assignment: CDR1 LGHNA and CDR2 YNFKEQ. The CDR3 sequence is 15 residues long.

V is TRBV5-1 and J is TRBJ1-2; D may be TRBD1 (6 bases). This CDR3 is 14 amino acids long. The ends were cut back, 5 bases at V and 2 bases at J, with 13 bases in the middle. Germline V gene data show CDR1 as SGHRS and CDR2 as YFSETQ. CDR3 region: CASSPPGQNYGYTF. The CDR3 DNA reads as TGCGCCAGCAGTCCTCCGGGACAAAACTATGGCTACACCTTC.

The chain recombines TRBV5-4 with TRBJ2-2; 8 positions agree with TRBD1. In germline, CDR1 is SGHNT, CDR2 YYREEE (reference sequence). CDR3 length: 16 amino acids. Losses at the gene ends were 2 bases for V and 6 bases for J; bases not matched to a gene: 9. As DNA, the CDR3 is TGTGCCAGCAGCTTTCCGGGACAGGTCGGGTCCGGGGAGCTGTTTTTT. It translates to CASSFPGQVGSGELFF.

In this sample, this clone turned up a few times. This chain uses TRBV2 with TRBJ2-7, with D possibly being TRBD2 (5 bases). V dropped 7 bases and J dropped 2 bases, with 18 bases sitting between them. Germline CDR1 reads SNHLY; CDR2 reads FYNNEI. The CDR3 has 15 residues. CDR3 protein: CASTGGRLPTYEQYF. In nucleotides, the CDR3 is TGTGCCAGCACCGGAGGTCGGCTACCAACCTACGAGCAGTACTTC.

Points on this clone: One junction end does not reproduce the germline sequence, and a read error may be involved. The rearrangement joins TRBV28 to TRBJ2-3, with D perhaps matching TRBD2 (5 bases). There are 14 residues in the CDR3. Germline V gene data show CDR1 as MDHEN and CDR2 as SYDVKM. The CDR3 bases are TGCGCCAGCTTGGCGGGTAAGAGCACAGATACGCAGTATTTT. Amino acids: CASLAGKSTDTQYF.

The J gene is TRBJ1-3, the V gene TRBV6-4; 7 nucleotides match TRBD1. V gave up 9 bases and J gave up 0 bases; unmatched junction bases: 17. Germline CDR1 and CDR2: MRHNA and SNTAGT. This CDR3 comprises 18 residues. The CDR3 sequence is CARPRQGLPGLSGNTIYF. In nucleotides, the CDR3 is TGTGCCAGACCACGACAGGGTTTACCCGGACTCTCTGGAAACACCATATATTTT.

DNA of the CDR3: TGCGCCAGCAGTGAGTCGAGGGAGGCTGAAGCTTTCTTT. Amino acids: CASSESREAEAFF. This chain links TRBV10-1 with TRBJ1-1; D is undetermined. Germline V lookup: CDR1 WNHNN, CDR2 SYGVQD (reference sequence). The CDR3 sequence is 13 residues long. Trimming cost V 0 bases and J 6 bases, with 8 bases left between them.